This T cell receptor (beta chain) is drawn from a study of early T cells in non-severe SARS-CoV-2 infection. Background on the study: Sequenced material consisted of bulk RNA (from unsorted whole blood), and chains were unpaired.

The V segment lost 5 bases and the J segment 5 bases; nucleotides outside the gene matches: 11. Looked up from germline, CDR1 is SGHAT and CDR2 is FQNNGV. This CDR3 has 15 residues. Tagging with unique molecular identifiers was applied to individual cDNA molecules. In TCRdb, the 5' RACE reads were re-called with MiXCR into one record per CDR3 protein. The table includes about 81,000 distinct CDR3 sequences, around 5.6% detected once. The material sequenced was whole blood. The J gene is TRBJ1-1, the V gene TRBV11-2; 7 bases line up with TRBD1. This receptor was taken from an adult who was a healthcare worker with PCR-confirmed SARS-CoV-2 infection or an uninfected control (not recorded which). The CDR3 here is CASSPSGQLRTEAFF. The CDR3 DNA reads TGTGCCAGCAGCCCATCGGGACAGCTGAGGACTGAAGCTTTCTTT.